This T cell receptor (beta chain) comes out of a study of T cell repertoires in cytomegalovirus infection. Study details: It was the public TCR beta signatures that indicated both CMV infection and matching HLA type. Notes on the study in general: Dominant in the ex vivo response were TCR beta clonotypes restricted by HLA-C and specific for CMV. Using cumulative public TCR beta family frequency, the authors identified those who carried CMV together with the relevant HLA.

As for this clonotype: Its specificity is not known.

V lost 8 bases and J lost 1, with 11 bases in between. The CDR3 contains 13 residues. Germline assignment: CDR1 SNHLY and CDR2 FYNNEI. TCRdb recomputed calls from the reads with MiXCR, one row per CDR3 protein. This sample has approximately 700,000 distinct CDR3 sequences, with 35% to 45% found just once. The rearrangement links TRBV2 to TRBJ1-1; no reliable D call. The sample consisted of PBMCs. This receptor was identified in a human donor in good health (CMV status not recorded). Some clones in this sample may be carry-over from other donors' samples. The CDR3 loop is CASGSVPNTEAFF. The DNA for the CDR3 is TGTGCCAGCGGGTCCGTCCCGAACACTGAAGCTTTCTTT.